This passage covers 29 T cell receptor beta chains from one sample sequenced in a study of type 1 regulatory T cells. Using its own MiXCR run on the reads, TCRdb lists one record per CDR3 protein. This table has 60,000 to 80,000 distinct CDR3 sequences, about three fifths appearing once. No antigen has been assigned to these receptors. What was sequenced was cultured T cells, either the whole culture or a sorted T cell fraction (not recorded which). As to subset: Tr1-enriched cell product generated in vitro against host alloantigens. The receptors originated from a human donor in good health.

The CDR3 nucleotides read TGCAGTGCTAGAGGAGGCTATCGGATTAATAATGAGCAGTTCTTC. Its translation is CSARGGYRINNEQFF. The chain links TRBV20-1 to TRBJ2-1; D is ambiguous. V lost 1 base and J 7 bases, leaving 17 bases between the germline ends. CDR3 length equals 15 residues. Germline V CDR1 and CDR2: DFQATT, SNEGSKA (reference sequence).

The rearrangement links TRBV27 to TRBJ2-1; 9 bases line up with TRBD2. This CDR3 comprises 15 residues. Germline V gene sequence: CDR1 MNHEY, CDR2 SMNVEV (reference sequence). The V segment lost 2 bases and the J segment 5 bases; nucleotides outside the gene matches: 4. The CDR3 DNA sequence: TGTGCCAGCAGTTTACTAGCGGGAAGGGACAATGAGCAGTTCTTC. Translation: CASSLLAGRDNEQFF.

This clonotype was seen only a few times. The chain carries TRBV7-2 and TRBJ2-1; possibly TRBD1 or TRBD2 for D (5 bases each). There are 15 residues in the CDR3. Trimming shortened V by 6 bases and J by 0 bases, and 12 bases separated the two germline ends. Per germline, CDR1 SGHTA and CDR2 FQGNSA. CDR3 in DNA: TGTGCCAGCAGTTATAGGGACCCCTCCTACAATGAGCAGTTCTTC. Translation gives CASSYRDPSYNEQFF.

J is TRBJ2-1 and V is TRBV20-1; 11 bases map to TRBD2. After removal of 5 bases from V and 9 bases from J, the junction contained 6 bases not matched to a gene. CDR1 and CDR2 from the germline V gene are DFQATT and SNEGSKA (reference sequence). CDR3 length equals 13 residues. The CDR3 here is CSAVTSGRFEQFF. The CDR3 DNA reads TGCAGTGCTGTAACTAGCGGGAGATTTGAGCAGTTCTTC.

This clonotype occurred a few times. The chain combines TRBV28 with TRBJ2-3; D tentatively fits TRBD1 or TRBD2 (5 bases each). With 2 bases removed from V and 8 bases from J, the gap between germline ends came to 17 bases. The CDR3 extends over 15 amino acids. Germline V CDR1 and CDR2: MDHEN, SYDVKM. This chain's CDR3 is CASSLRGPGAGTQYF. The CDR3 DNA is TGTGCCAGCAGTTTAAGAGGGCCCGGGGCAGGTACGCAGTATTTT.

V gene TRBV27 combines with J gene TRBJ2-5, with 9 nucleotides matching TRBD1. CDR1 and CDR2 from the germline V gene are MNHEY and SMNVEV (reference sequence). Trimming took 6 bases from V and 4 from J; bases not matched to a gene: 6. CDR3 length: 14 amino acids. CDR3 DNA: TGTGCCAGCAGAGGGACAGGGTTGACAGAGACCCAGTACTTC. Protein sequence: CASRGTGLTETQYF.

In this sample, this clonotype turned up a few times. The chain uses TRBV24-1 and TRBJ2-3; 7 positions match TRBD2. The V segment lost 4 bases and the J segment 6 bases; nucleotides outside the gene matches: 3. The CDR3 has 13 residues. Germline CDR1 and CDR2: KGHDR and SFDVKD. The DNA for the CDR3 is TGTGCCACCAGTGACACTAGCGCGGATACGCAGTATTTT. It yields the protein CATSDTSADTQYF.

A few counts support this clonotype. The chain links TRBV28 to TRBJ2-5, with a possible D match to TRBD2 (6 bases). This CDR3 contains 15 residues. The V end lost 4 bases, the J end lost 1 base, and 13 bases lay between the germline ends. CDR1 and CDR2 from the germline V gene are MDHEN and SYDVKM. The CDR3 bases are TGTGCCAGCAGTTCTCCGGGTAGCGGCCAAGAGACCCAGTACTTC. It yields the protein CASSSPGSGQETQYF. Complete variable domain (other parts from reference TRBV28 and TRBJ2-5): DVKVTQSSRYLVKRTGEKVFLECVQDMDHENMFWYRQDPGLGLRLIYFSYDVKMKEKGDIPEGYSVSREKKERFSLILESASTNQTSMYLCASSSPGSGQETQYFGPGTRLLVL.

The chain has TRBV2 and TRBJ2-1, with 9 bases that match TRBD1. J lost 5 bases, V lost 4 bases, and 21 bases had no gene match. Germline loops: CDR1 SNHLY, CDR2 FYNNEI. The CDR3 covers 20 residues. CDR3 coding DNA: TGTGCCAGCAGTGCCCTGTGGGGACAGGGACCGGGACTCCCGGACAATGAGCAGTTCTTC. Translating it yields CASSALWGQGPGLPDNEQFF.

The sample holds one count of this clonotype. This may stem from a read error, because a much larger clone lies one nucleotide away. Because the CDR3 is missing its conserved closing phenylalanine or tryptophan, this is likely a read error. The V gene is TRBV5-1, the J gene TRBJ1-2, with 8 bases identical to TRBD1. CDR3 length equals 15 residues. Losses at the gene ends were 4 bases for V and 0 bases for J; bases not matched to a gene: 5. The germline V gene has CDR1 SGHRS and CDR2 YFSETQ. The CDR3 sequence is CASSPQGVANYGYTL. The CDR3 bases are TGCGCCAGCAGCCCACAGGGGGTGGCTAACTATGGCTACACCCTC.

The chain combines TRBV7-9 with TRBJ2-1; D uncertain. Germline V lookup: CDR1 SEHNR, CDR2 FQNEAQ (reference sequence). This CDR3 is built from 14 residues. The ends were cut back, 0 bases at V and 6 bases at J, with 9 bases in the middle. CDR3 protein: CASSLAHSVNEQFF. In DNA form, the CDR3 reads TGTGCCAGCAGCTTAGCGCACAGCGTCAATGAGCAGTTCTTC.

V usage is TRBV5-1 and J usage is TRBJ2-3; TRBD2 matches at 11 bases. Trimming at V came to 3 bases and at J to 0 bases, leaving 6 bases not matched to a gene. The CDR3 runs to 17 residues. From germline, CDR1 is SGHRS and CDR2 YFSETQ. The DNA of the CDR3 is TGCGCCAGCAGCTGGGGACTAGCGGTCGGTAGCACAGATACGCAGTATTTT. The encoded protein is CASSWGLAVGSTDTQYF.

This clonotype was seen a few times. This sequence joins TRBV7-2 and TRBJ2-5, with D unclear. Trimming stripped 0 bases from V and 5 bases from J, with 10 bases between. CDR1 is SGHTA and CDR2 is FQGNSA in the germline V gene. This CDR3 contains 14 residues. CDR3 nucleotide sequence: TGTGCCAGCAGCTTAGCGGGAATTGAGGAGACCCAGTACTTC. This gives the protein CASSLAGIEETQYF.

The V gene is TRBV7-2, the J gene TRBJ2-2, with no clear D. This CDR3 is 15 amino acids long. Trimming shortened V by 5 bases and J by 6 bases, and 16 bases separated the two germline ends. The germline gives CDR1 SGHTA, CDR2 FQGNSA. The chain's CDR3 is CASSSHGYGPGELFF. The DNA of the CDR3 is TGTGCCAGCAGCAGTCACGGTTATGGGCCCGGGGAGCTGTTTTTT.

The V call is TRBV2, the J call TRBJ2-5; no reliable D call. The V and J ends lost 4 bases and 1 base respectively, with 10 bases between them. In germline, CDR1 is SNHLY, CDR2 FYNNEI. CDR3 size: 14 residues. The CDR3 sequence is CASSVLEVQETQYF. For the CDR3, the DNA is TGTGCCAGCAGTGTATTAGAAGTCCAAGAGACCCAGTACTTC. Full variable domain (missing parts from reference TRBV2 and TRBJ2-5): EPEVTQTPSHQVTQMGQEVILRCVPISNHLYFYWYRQILGQKVEFLVSFYNNEISEKSEIFDDQFSVERPDGSNFTLKIRSTKLEDSAMYFCASSVLEVQETQYFGPGTRLLVL.

The J gene is TRBJ2-1, the V gene TRBV29-1; D might be TRBD1 (6 bases). CDR3 size: 16 residues. CDR1 is SQVTM, CDR2 ANQGSEA, per germline. The V end was cut by 6 bases, the J end by 7 bases, with 25 bases between. CDR3 DNA: TGCAGCGTCAATGTCCCATACAGGGATCCGAGGAATGAGCAGTTCTTC. This translates into CSVNVPYRDPRNEQFF.

This clonotype came up a few times. This chain links TRBV7-2 with TRBJ2-1, with 9 bases fitting TRBD2. V was clipped by 9 bases and J by 0 bases; unmatched bases: 9. There are 16 residues in the CDR3. Germline V gives CDR1 SGHTA, CDR2 FQGNSA. CDR3 sequence (DNA): TGTGCCAGTCGGCCGGGCGGGGGGGGCTCCTACAATGAGCAGTTCTTC. This gives the protein CASRPGGGGSYNEQFF.

The chain has TRBV9 and TRBJ2-1; 10 nucleotides line up with TRBD2. There are 15 residues in the CDR3. The J segment lost 10 bases and the V segment lost 0 bases, leaving 7 bases of the junction unmatched. The germline V gene encodes CDR1 SGDLS and CDR2 YYNGEE. CDR3 loop: CASSVERLAGEEQFF. The CDR3 bases are TGTGCCAGCAGCGTAGAACGGCTAGCGGGAGAGGAGCAGTTCTTC.

This chain links TRBV20-1 with TRBJ2-7; 10 bases fit TRBD2. The CDR3 has 16 residues. J gave up 5 bases and V 3 bases, and 13 bases lay outside the gene matches. CDR1 and CDR2 from the germline V gene are DFQATT and SNEGSKA (reference sequence). The CDR3 coding sequence is TGCAGTGCTAGTTACCCACTAGCGGGAACTCCAAACGAGCAGTACTTC. This translates into CSASYPLAGTPNEQYF.

The chain carries TRBV20-1 and TRBJ1-1; the D gene is possibly TRBD1 (6 bases). Germline lookup yields CDR1 DFQATT and CDR2 SNEGSKA (reference sequence). This CDR3 is 14 amino acids long. Trimming took 3 bases from V and 5 from J, leaving 16 bases between them. DNA of the CDR3: TGCAGTGCTAGTCGCGGGGGCGGTAGGACTGAAGCTTTCTTT. It codes for CSASRGGGRTEAFF.

This sequence joins TRBV6-1 and TRBJ1-5, with D possibly being TRBD1 (5 bases). This CDR3 has 18 amino acids. CDR1 and CDR2 (germline): MNHNS, SASEGT. Deletions cut 0 bases from V and 0 bases from J, with 15 bases between. CDR3 bases: TGTGCCAGCAGTGAAGCTTGGGGCCTCGACCATAGCAATCAGCCCCAGCATTTT. Residues: CASSEAWGLDHSNQPQHF.

V gene TRBV24-1 combines with J gene TRBJ2-7, with D unresolved. Trimming took 3 bases from V and 7 from J, leaving 15 bases between them. The CDR3 has 14 residues. CDR1 and CDR2 (germline): KGHDR, SFDVKD. CDR3 protein: CATSDPQRLEEQYF. CDR3 nucleotide sequence: TGTGCCACCAGTGATCCACAGCGACTGGAGGAGCAGTACTTC.

In DNA form, the CDR3 reads TGTGCCAGCTCCCCGGGGGGCCTCGAGCAGTACTTC. Encoded protein: CASSPGGLEQYF. The V call is TRBV18, the J call TRBJ2-7; weak D call: TRBD2 (7 bases). The V gene lost 6 bases and the J gene lost 6 bases, with 12 bases spanning the gap. CDR1 is KGHSH and CDR2 is LQKENI in the germline V gene. The CDR3 is made up of 12 amino acids.

The CDR3 DNA is TGCAGTGCAAAAATAGCGCCCTACGAGCAGTACTTC. It encodes CSAKIAPYEQYF. The gene calls are TRBV20-1 and TRBJ2-7; tentatively, D is TRBD2 (5 bases). Deletions cut 6 bases from V and 2 bases from J, with 11 bases between. The CDR3 length is 12 residues. The germline V gene encodes CDR1 DFQATT and CDR2 SNEGSKA (reference sequence).

This sequence joins TRBV6-5 and TRBJ2-1, with D uncertain. The length of the CDR3 is 12 residues. Germline lookup yields CDR1 MNHEY and CDR2 SVGAGI. V shed 6 bases and J shed 5 bases, with 8 bases lying between them. The CDR3 bases are TGTGCCAGCAGCCTCGGAGACAATGAGCAGTTCTTC. Its translation: CASSLGDNEQFF.

V usage is TRBV10-3 and J usage is TRBJ2-1; a possible D gene is TRBD1 (6 bases). CDR1 ENHRY and CDR2 SYGVKD come from the germline V gene. The CDR3 covers 14 residues. Trimming pared 9 bases from V and 6 bases from J, leaving 18 bases between. The CDR3 here is CAIKTGLMSNEQFF. The CDR3 DNA reads TGTGCCATAAAAACAGGGTTGATGAGCAATGAGCAGTTCTTC.

The genes are TRBV6-5 and TRBJ2-7, with 9 bases fitting TRBD1. Germline lookup yields CDR1 MNHEY and CDR2 SVGAGI. Trimming took 4 bases from V and 6 from J; bases not matched to a gene: 4. There are 13 residues in the CDR3. The CDR3 spells CASSWDREGEQYF. CDR3 DNA sequence: TGTGCCAGCAGTTGGGACAGGGAGGGCGAGCAGTACTTC.

This clonotype was detected only a few times. The chain has TRBV27 and TRBJ1-6; possible D gene TRBD1, 5 bases. This CDR3 has 16 amino acids. Trimming cost V 6 bases and J 7 bases, with 19 bases left between them. Germline lookup yields CDR1 MNHEY and CDR2 SMNVEV (reference sequence). Here the CDR3 DNA reads TGTGCCAGCAGCACTTGGGGCACAGGCCCGAATTCACCCCTCCACTTT. It is translated as CASSTWGTGPNSPLHF.

This clonotype showed up many times. CDR3 nucleotides: TGTGCCATCAGTGGGACCGAGAATGAGCAGTTCTTC. Translation gives CAISGTENEQFF. J is TRBJ2-1 and V is TRBV10-3, with no clear D. CDR1 and CDR2 (germline): ENHRY, SYGVKD. Trimming left V 4 bases short and J 7 bases short, with 8 bases between. The CDR3 is 12 amino acids.